Here is one T cell receptor (beta chain) with its context. As processed by the authors: Amplification of reference gene primers provided the estimated nucleated cell counts. The table came from immunoSEQ multiplex PCR; TCRdb's copy has only in-frame clones and leaves some out. V, J and clone size are taken as reported in that table, and D and trimming were inferred from the DNA itself. The profile shows about 130,000 clones, 87% of them singletons. This specimen belongs to a study of blood T cell repertoires in COVID-19. Study-level information: From T cells, B-cell-depleted T cells, or PBMCs came the material, which was cDNA or gDNA.

CDR1 and CDR2 (germline): ENHRY, SYGVKD. This CDR3 region has 15 residues. V was pared by 1 base and J by 4 bases, with 13 bases between. This chain connects TRBV10-3 to TRBJ1-2; D is perhaps TRBD1 (5 bases). Sequences were obtained from peripheral blood. This TCR derives from a woman aged 55-69 years with acute or convalescent COVID-19. CDR3 DNA: TGTGCCATCAGTGAGTGGGAGGGGCAGGGCTATGGCTACACCTTC. Its translation is CAISEWEGQGYGYTF.